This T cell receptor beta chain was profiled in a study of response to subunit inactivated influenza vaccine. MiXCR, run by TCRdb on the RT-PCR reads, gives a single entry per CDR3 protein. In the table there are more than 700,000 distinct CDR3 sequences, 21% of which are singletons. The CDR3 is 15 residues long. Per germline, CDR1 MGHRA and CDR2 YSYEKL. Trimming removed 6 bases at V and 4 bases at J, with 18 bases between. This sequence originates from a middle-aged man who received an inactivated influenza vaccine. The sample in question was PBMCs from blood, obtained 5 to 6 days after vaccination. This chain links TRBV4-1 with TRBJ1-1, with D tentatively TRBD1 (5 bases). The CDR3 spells CASSQTGTATTEAFF. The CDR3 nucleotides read TGCGCCAGCAGTCAGACCGGGACTGCGACCACTGAAGCTTTCTTT.